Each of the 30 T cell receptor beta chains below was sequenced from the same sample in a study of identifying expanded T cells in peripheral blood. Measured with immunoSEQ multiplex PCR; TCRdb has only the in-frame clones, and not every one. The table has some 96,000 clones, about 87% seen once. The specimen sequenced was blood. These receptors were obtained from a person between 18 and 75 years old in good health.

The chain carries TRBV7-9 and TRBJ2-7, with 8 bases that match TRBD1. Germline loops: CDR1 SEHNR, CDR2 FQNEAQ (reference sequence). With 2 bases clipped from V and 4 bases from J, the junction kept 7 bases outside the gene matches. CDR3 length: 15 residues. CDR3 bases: TGTGCCAGCAGCTTATTTGAGACAGGGGATTACGAGCAGTACTTC. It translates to CASSLFETGDYEQYF.

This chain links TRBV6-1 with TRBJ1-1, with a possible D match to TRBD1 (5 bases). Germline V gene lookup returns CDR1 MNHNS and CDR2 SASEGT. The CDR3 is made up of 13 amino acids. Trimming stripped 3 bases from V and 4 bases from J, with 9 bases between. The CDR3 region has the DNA TGTGCCAGCAGTGATCGAGGGGTCACTGAAGCTTTCTTT. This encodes CASSDRGVTEAFF.

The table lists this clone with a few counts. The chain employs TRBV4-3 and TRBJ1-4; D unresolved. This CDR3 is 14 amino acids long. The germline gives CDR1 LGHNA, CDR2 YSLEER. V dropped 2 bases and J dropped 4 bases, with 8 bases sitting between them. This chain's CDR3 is CASSQKTYNEKLFF. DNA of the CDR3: TGCGCCAGCAGCCAAAAGACCTATAATGAAAAACTGTTTTTT.

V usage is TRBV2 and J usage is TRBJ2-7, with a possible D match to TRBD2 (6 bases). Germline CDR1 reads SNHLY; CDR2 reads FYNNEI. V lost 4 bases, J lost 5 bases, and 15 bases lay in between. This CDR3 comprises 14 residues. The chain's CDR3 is CASSATSIVDEQYF. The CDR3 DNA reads TGTGCCAGCAGTGCGACTAGTATCGTAGACGAGCAGTACTTC.

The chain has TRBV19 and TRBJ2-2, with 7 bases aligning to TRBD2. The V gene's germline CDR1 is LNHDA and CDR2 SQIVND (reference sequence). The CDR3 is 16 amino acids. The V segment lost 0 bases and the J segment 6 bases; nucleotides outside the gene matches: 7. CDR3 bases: TGTGCCAGTAGTATAGATGGCGGGAGTAGGGCCGGGGAGCTGTTTTTT. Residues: CASSIDGGSRAGELFF.

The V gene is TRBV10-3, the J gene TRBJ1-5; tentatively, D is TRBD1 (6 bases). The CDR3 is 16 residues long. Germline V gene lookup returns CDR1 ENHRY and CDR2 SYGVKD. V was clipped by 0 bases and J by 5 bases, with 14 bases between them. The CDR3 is CAISESATEGDQPQHF. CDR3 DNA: TGTGCCATCAGTGAGTCGGCTACCGAGGGGGATCAGCCCCAGCATTTT.

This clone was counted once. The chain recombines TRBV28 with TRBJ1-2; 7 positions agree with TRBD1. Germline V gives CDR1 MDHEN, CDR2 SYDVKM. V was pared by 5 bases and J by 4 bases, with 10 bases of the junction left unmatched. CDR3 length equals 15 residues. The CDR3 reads CASSPPGDSIYGYTF. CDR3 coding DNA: TGTGCCAGCAGTCCACCCGGGGACAGCATCTATGGCTACACCTTC.

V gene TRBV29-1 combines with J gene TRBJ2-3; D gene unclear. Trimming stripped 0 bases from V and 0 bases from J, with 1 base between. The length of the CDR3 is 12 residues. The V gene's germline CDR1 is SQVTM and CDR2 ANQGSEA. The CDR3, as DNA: TGCAGCGTTGAAGAAAGCACAGATACGCAGTATTTT. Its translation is CSVEESTDTQYF.

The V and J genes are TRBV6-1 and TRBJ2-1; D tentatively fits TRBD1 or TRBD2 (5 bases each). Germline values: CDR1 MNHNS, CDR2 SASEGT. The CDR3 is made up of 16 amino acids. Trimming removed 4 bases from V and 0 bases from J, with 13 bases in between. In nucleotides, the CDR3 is TGTGCCAGCAGTGCTGGGACCGCAAGCTCCTACAATGAGCAGTTCTTC. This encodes CASSAGTASSYNEQFF.

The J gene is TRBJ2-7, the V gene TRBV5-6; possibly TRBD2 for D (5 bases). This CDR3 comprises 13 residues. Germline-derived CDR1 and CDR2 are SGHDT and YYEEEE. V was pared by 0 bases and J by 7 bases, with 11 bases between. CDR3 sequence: CASSLGGVREQYF. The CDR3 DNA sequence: TGTGCCAGCAGCTTGGGGGGAGTAAGGGAGCAGTACTTC.

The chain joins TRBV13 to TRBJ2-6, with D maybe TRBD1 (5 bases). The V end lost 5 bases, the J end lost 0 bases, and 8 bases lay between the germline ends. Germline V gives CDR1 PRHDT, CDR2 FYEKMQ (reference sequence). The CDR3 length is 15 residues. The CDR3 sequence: CASSAGHSGANVLTF. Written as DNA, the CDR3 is TGTGCCAGCAGCGCAGGGCACTCTGGGGCCAACGTCCTGACTTTC.

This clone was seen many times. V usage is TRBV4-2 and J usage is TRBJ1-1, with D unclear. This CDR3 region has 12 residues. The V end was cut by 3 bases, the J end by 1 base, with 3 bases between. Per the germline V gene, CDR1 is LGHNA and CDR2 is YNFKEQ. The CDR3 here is CASSHENTEAFF. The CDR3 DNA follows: TGTGCCAGCAGCCATGAGAACACTGAAGCTTTCTTT.

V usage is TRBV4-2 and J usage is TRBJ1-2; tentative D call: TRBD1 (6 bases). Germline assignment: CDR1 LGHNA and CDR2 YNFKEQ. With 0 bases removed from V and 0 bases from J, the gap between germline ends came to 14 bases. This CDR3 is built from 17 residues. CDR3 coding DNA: TGTGCCAGCAGCCAAGAGGGTGGACAGCGAGCTAACTATGGCTACACCTTC. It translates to CASSQEGGQRANYGYTF.

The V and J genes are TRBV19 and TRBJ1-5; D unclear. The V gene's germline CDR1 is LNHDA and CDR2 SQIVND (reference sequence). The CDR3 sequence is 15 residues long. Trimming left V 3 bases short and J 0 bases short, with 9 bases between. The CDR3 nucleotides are TGTGCCAGTAGTATCTCACCCTATAGCAATCAGCCCCAGCATTTT. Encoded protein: CASSISPYSNQPQHF.

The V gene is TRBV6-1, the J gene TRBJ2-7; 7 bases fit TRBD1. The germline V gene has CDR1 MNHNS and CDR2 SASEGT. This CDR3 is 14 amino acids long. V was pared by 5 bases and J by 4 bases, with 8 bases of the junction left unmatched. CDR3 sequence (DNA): TGTGCCAGCAGTCGGGTCGGGACAGTTTACGAGCAGTACTTC. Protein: CASSRVGTVYEQYF.

The CDR3 DNA is TGTGCCAGCAGCCCGGCCGGGGGCTTGAACACTGAAGCTTTCTTT. Translated: CASSPAGGLNTEAFF. V and J are TRBV11-3 and TRBJ1-1; tentative D call: TRBD1 (6 bases). Germline lookup yields CDR1 SGHNT and CDR2 YENEEA. Trimming took off 5 bases at V and 0 bases at J, with 13 bases between the two ends. This CDR3 comprises 15 residues.

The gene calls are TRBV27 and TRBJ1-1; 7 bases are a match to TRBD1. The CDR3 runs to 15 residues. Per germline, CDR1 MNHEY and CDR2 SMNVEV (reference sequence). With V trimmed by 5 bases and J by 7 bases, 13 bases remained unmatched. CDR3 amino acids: CASSLSIDRADEAFF. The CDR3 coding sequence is TGTGCCAGCAGTCTTTCCATAGACAGGGCGGATGAAGCTTTCTTT.

The CDR3 DNA reads TGTGCCAGCAGTCCAATAATAAGAGACAATGAGCAGTTCTTC. This encodes CASSPIIRDNEQFF. The J gene is TRBJ2-1, the V gene TRBV6-1; D gene uncertain. This CDR3 comprises 14 residues. Trimming removed 5 bases from V and 5 bases from J, with 13 bases in between. The germline V gene encodes CDR1 MNHNS and CDR2 SASEGT.

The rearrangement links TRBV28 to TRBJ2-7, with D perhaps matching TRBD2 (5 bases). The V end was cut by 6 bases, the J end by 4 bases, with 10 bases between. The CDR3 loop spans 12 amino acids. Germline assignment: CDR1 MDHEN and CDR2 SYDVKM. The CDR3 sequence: CASRIAGYEQYF. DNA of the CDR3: TGTGCCAGCAGAATTGCGGGTTACGAGCAGTACTTC.

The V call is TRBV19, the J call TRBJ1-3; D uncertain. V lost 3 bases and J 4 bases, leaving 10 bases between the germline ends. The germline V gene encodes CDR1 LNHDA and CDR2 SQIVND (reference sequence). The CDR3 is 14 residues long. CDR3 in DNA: TGTGCCAGTAGTATGTGGACCGGCGGAAACACCATATATTTT. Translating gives CASSMWTGGNTIYF.

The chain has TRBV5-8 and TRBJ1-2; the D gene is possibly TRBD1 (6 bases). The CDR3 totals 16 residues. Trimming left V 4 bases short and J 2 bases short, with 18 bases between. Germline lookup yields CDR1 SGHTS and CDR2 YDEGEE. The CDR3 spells CASSRDPGQSNYGYTF. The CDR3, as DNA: TGTGCCAGCAGCCGAGACCCCGGACAGTCAAACTATGGCTACACCTTC.

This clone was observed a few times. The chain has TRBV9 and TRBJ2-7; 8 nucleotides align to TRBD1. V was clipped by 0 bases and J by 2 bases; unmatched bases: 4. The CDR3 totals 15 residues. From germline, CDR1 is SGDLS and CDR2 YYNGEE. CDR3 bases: TGTGCCAGCAGCGTAGGTTCAGGGGGCACCTACGAGCAGTACTTC. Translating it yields CASSVGSGGTYEQYF.

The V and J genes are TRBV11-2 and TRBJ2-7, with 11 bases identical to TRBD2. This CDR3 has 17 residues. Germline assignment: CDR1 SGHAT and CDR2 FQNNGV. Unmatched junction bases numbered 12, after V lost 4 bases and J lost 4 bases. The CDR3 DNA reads TGTGCCAGCAGCTCCCGAGGAGCGGGACTAGCGGAGTACGAGCAGTACTTC. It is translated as CASSSRGAGLAEYEQYF.

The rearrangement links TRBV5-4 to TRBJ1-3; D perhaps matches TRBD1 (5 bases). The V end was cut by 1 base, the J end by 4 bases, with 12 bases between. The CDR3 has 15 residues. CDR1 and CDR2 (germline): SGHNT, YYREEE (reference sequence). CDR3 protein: CASSLYGAGGNTIYF. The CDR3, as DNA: TGTGCCAGCAGCTTGTATGGGGCCGGGGGAAACACCATATATTTT.

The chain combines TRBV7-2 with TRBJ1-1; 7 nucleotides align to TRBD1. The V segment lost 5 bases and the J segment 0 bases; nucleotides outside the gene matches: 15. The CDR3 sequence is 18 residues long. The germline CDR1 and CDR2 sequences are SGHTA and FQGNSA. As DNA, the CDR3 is TGTGCCAGCAGCGCCCTAGGGGGCCCGACTTTCATGAACACTGAAGCTTTCTTT. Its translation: CASSALGGPTFMNTEAFF.

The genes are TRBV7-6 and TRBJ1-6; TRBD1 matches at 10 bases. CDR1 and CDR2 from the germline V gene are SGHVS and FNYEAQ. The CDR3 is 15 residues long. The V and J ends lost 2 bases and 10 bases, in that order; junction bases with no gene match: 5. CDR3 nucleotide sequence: TGTGCCAGCAGCTTAACCGGGACAGGGGACTCACCCCTCCACTTT. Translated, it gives CASSLTGTGDSPLHF.

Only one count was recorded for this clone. CDR3 DNA: TGTGCCTCCTCTCAGACCCCAGGGGTTGAAGCTTTCTTT. Its protein product is CASSQTPGVEAFF. The rearrangement links TRBV30 to TRBJ1-1; D possibly corresponds to TRBD1 (6 bases). The germline CDR1 and CDR2 sequences are GTSNPN and SVGIG (reference sequence). The CDR3 contains 13 residues. V dropped 7 bases and J dropped 7 bases, with 19 bases sitting between them.

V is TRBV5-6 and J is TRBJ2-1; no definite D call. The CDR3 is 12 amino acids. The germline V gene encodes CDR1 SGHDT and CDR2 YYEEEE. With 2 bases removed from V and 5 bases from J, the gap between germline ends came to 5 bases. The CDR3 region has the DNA TGTGCCAGCAGCTTTATTAACAATGAGCAGTTCTTC. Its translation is CASSFINNEQFF.

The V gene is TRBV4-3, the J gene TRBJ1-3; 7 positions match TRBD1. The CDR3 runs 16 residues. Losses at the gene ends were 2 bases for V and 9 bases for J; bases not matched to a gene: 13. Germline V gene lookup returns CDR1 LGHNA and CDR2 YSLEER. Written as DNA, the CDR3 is TGCGCCAGCAGCCAACTTACGACAGGGTCCTTGGCCACCATATATTTT. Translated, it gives CASSQLTTGSLATIYF.

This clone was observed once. The CDR3, as DNA: TGTGCCAGCAGCCGTGGCGGATTCATGAACACTGAAGCTTTCTTT. Translated, it gives CASSRGGFMNTEAFF. The V gene is TRBV5-4, the J gene TRBJ1-1, with D hard to call. V shed 4 bases and J shed 0 bases, with 13 bases lying between them. Germline V gene sequence: CDR1 SGHNT, CDR2 YYREEE (reference sequence). The CDR3 sequence is 15 residues long. Full variable domain (remainder filled in from reference TRBV5-4 and TRBJ1-1): ETGVTQSPTHLIKTRGQQVTLRCSSQSGHNTVSWYQQALGQGPQFIFQYYREEENGRGNFPPRFSGLQFPNYSSELNVNALELDDSALYLCASSRGGFMNTEAFFGQGTRLTVV.